This T cell receptor (beta chain) appears in the sequencing data of a study of response to subunit inactivated influenza vaccine (dated 2018 in TCRdb). The study in broad terms: Deep quantitative profiling of the T cell receptor repertoire was used in the study to follow responses to a trivalent subunit inactivated influenza vaccine. Here is what the overall study found, with its caveats: It was suggested by the authors that each seasonal influenza vaccination may recruit only a limited number of new T cells.

This clonotype has more than one count but fewer than ten. Its antigen remains undetermined. No base quality values were provided; no much bigger clone lies one nucleotide off. Library preparation used RT-PCR. The sequencer listed for this sample is Illumina HiSeq 2500. Using fastp at Q25 and MiXCR, TCRdb reprocessed the public reads and kept productive beta chains. Each CDR3 protein gets just one entry, which takes the most common genes and DNA from the rows behind it. Recorded for this sample are 530,000 or so distinct CDR3 sequences; 12% of them occurred a single time. The ten largest account for roughly a tenth of the sample. CDR1 LNHDA and CDR2 SQIVND are derived from the germline V gene (reference sequence). Taken from cysteine to phenylalanine, the CDR3 has 20 residues. Just the 60-base CDR3 DNA is kept, in frame starting at base 1. V lost 1 base and J lost 1 base, and the count of bases not matched to a germline gene is 8.

The V and J genes are TRBV19 and TRBJ2-1, with 15 middle bases fitting TRBD2. The sample consisted of PBMCs from blood, taken on the day of vaccination. The origin of this receptor is a man aged 50 or older who received an inactivated influenza vaccine. Donor details come from another sample of the same person, matched by shared clones. The encoded CDR3 is CASSIGHTGTSGRSYNEQFF. The sequenced DNA: TGTGCCAGTAGTATAGGGCACACCGGGACTAGCGGGAGGTCCTACAATGAGCAGTTCTTC.